This T cell receptor beta chain was found in a study of blood T cell repertoires in COVID-19. Study at large: Sites across the United States, Italy and Spain contributed samples from acute and convalescent COVID-19. From T cells, B-cell-depleted T cells, or PBMCs came the material, which was cDNA or gDNA.

Per the study methods: The authors estimated nucleated cell counts from reference gene primer amplification. Sequenced by immunoSEQ multiplex PCR; TCRdb stores in-frame clones only, minus some. V, J and clone size derive from that table, while D and trimming were established from the DNA sequence. Seen here are about 400,000 clones, roughly 90% observed once, and the top ten hold 1.2%. Trimming removed 4 bases from V and 3 bases from J, with 12 bases in between. CDR1 is MDHEN and CDR2 is SYDVKM in the germline V gene. The length of the CDR3 is 15 residues. The sequenced sample consisted of peripheral blood. The chain employs TRBV28 and TRBJ1-4; D perhaps matches TRBD1 (6 bases). This clonotype originated in a man aged 40-49 years with acute or convalescent COVID-19. For the CDR3, the DNA is TGTGCCAGCAGTTCTACAGGGCGGTCTAATGAAAAACTGTTTTTT. It specifies CASSSTGRSNEKLFF.